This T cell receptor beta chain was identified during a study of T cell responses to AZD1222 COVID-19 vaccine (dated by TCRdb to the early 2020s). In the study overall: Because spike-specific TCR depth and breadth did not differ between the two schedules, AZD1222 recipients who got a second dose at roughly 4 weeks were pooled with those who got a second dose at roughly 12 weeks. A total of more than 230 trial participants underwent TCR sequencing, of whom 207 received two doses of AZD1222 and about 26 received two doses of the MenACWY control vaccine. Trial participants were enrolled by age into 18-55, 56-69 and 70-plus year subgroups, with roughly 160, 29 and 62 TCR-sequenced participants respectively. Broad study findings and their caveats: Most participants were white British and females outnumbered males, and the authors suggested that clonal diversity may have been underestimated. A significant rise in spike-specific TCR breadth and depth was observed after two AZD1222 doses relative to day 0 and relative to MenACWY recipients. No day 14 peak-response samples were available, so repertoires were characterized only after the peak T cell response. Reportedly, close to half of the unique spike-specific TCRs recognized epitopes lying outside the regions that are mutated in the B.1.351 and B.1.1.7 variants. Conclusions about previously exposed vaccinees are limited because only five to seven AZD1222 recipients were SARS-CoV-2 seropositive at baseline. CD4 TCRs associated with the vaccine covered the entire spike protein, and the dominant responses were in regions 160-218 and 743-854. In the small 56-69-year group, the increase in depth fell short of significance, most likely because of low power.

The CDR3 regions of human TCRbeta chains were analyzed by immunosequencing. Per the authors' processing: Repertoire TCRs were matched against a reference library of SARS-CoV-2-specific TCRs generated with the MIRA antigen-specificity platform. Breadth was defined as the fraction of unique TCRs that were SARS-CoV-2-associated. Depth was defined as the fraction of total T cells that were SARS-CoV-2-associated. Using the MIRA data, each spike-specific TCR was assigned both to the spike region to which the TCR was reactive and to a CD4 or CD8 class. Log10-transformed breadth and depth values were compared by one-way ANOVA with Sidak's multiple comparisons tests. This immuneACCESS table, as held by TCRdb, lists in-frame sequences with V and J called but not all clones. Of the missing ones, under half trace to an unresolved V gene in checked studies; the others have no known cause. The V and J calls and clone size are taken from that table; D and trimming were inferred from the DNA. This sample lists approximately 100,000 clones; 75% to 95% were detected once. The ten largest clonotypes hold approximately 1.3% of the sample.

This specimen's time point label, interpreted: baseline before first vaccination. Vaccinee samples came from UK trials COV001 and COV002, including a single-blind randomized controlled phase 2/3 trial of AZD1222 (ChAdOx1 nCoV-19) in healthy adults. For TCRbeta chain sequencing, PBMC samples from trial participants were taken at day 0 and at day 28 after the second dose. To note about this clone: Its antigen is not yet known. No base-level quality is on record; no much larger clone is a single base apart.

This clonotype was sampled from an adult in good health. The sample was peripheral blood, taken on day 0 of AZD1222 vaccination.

The DNA sequence reads TGTGCCAGCAGCCAAGAACGGGCCCACTCTGGTTCACCCCTCCACTTT. This translates into CASSQERAHSGSPLHF. Here the chain combines TRBV14 and TRBJ1-6; too little of a D gene remains to name it. The trim is 0 bases for V and 9 bases for J, with a gap of 15 bases between the germline ends. From cysteine to phenylalanine, the CDR3 is 16 amino acids long. The only DNA kept is the CDR3, 48 bases in frame from the first base. The CDR1 and CDR2 encoded by the germline V gene are SGHDN and FVKESK.